Each of the 27 T cell receptor beta chains below was sequenced from the same sample in a study of early T cells in non-severe SARS-CoV-2 infection. TCRdb used MiXCR to reprocess the 5' RACE reads, holding one entry per CDR3 protein. This table has around 21,000 distinct CDR3 sequences, 5.7% appearing once. The source was whole blood, collected at baseline. Every receptor here comes from an adult who was a healthcare worker with PCR-confirmed SARS-CoV-2 infection or an uninfected control (not recorded which).

This clonotype was observed a handful of times. The chain uses TRBV2 and TRBJ2-3; D is unresolved. This CDR3 has 14 residues. Trimming removed 1 base at V and 1 base at J, with 6 bases between. The germline gives CDR1 SNHLY, CDR2 FYNNEI. The CDR3 region has the DNA TGTGCCAGCAGTGAAGATGGGGGCACAGATACGCAGTATTTT. It specifies CASSEDGGTDTQYF.

The chain has TRBV24-1 and TRBJ2-3; 8 bases agree with TRBD1. Per germline, CDR1 KGHDR and CDR2 SFDVKD. Trimming removed 3 bases from V and 1 base from J; junction bases left unmatched: 5. The CDR3 has 16 amino acids. CDR3 protein: CATSDLNRGGTDTQYF. CDR3 in DNA: TGTGCCACCAGTGATCTGAACAGGGGGGGCACAGATACGCAGTATTTT.

This clonotype was seen many times. This chain links TRBV24-1 with TRBJ2-7; 7 bases line up with TRBD1. The trim removed 9 bases at V and 0 bases at J, leaving 4 bases unmatched. The CDR3 extends over 13 amino acids. CDR1 and CDR2 (germline): KGHDR, SFDVKD. Here the CDR3 reads CATQDRSSYEQYF. The CDR3 bases are TGTGCCACCCAGGACAGGAGCTCCTACGAGCAGTACTTC.

This clonotype was counted ten times or more. The V gene is TRBV29-1, the J gene TRBJ2-1; maybe TRBD2 (5 bases). This CDR3 spans 13 amino acids. The V gene lost 0 bases and the J gene lost 5 bases, with 8 bases spanning the gap. CDR1 is SQVTM, CDR2 ANQGSEA, per germline. The CDR3 sequence: CSVEDWRDNEQFF. As DNA, the CDR3 is TGCAGCGTTGAAGATTGGCGGGACAATGAGCAGTTCTTC.

The table lists this clonotype with many counts. The chain combines TRBV30 with TRBJ2-7; D may correspond to TRBD1 or TRBD2 (5 bases each). Trimming pared 3 bases from V and 0 bases from J, leaving 12 bases between. The CDR3 is 14 residues long. Germline CDR1 reads GTSNPN; CDR2 reads SVGIG (reference sequence). CDR3 coding DNA: TGTGCCTGGAGCGGGACCGCGAACTCCTACGAGCAGTACTTC. Translated, it gives CAWSGTANSYEQYF.

A few counts support this clonotype. CDR3 loop: CSVMTGGQPQHF. The CDR3 DNA reads TGCAGCGTCATGACAGGGGGCCAGCCCCAGCATTTT. The chain employs TRBV29-1 and TRBJ1-5; TRBD1 matches at 10 bases. CDR3 size: 12 residues. Germline CDR1 SQVTM, CDR2 ANQGSEA. The V gene end was trimmed by 6 bases and the J gene end by 7 bases; junction bases not matched to a gene: 3.

This clonotype was detected ten times or more. This sequence joins TRBV24-1 and TRBJ2-3; the match to TRBD1 covers 7 bases. The V segment lost 4 bases and the J segment 5 bases; nucleotides outside the gene matches: 8. From germline, CDR1 is KGHDR and CDR2 SFDVKD. This CDR3 has 15 residues. The DNA of the CDR3 is TGTGCCACCAGTGAGGACAGGTGGGGCGGAGATACGCAGTATTTT. This translates into CATSEDRWGGDTQYF.

The sample holds a few counts of this clonotype. This chain links TRBV18 with TRBJ2-4, with TRBD1 matching over 9 bases. Trimming cost V 0 bases and J 2 bases; bases outside gene matches: 8. The V gene's germline CDR1 is KGHSH and CDR2 LQKENI. The CDR3 contains 18 residues. The CDR3 DNA is TGTGCCAGCTCACCACCGGTCACAGGGGGCAATTCCAAAAACATTCAGTACTTC. It yields the protein CASSPPVTGGNSKNIQYF.

This clonotype was counted between two and nine times. The chain uses TRBV5-1 and TRBJ2-2; tentative D call: TRBD2 (6 bases). CDR3 size: 15 residues. Germline CDR1 is SGHRS and CDR2 is YFSETQ. Trimming took 0 bases from V and 7 from J, leaving 13 bases between them. The CDR3 nucleotides are TGCGCCAGCAGCTTGGTTGCGGGATCTAACGGGGAGCTGTTTTTT. It yields the protein CASSLVAGSNGELFF.

This rearrangement joins TRBV20-1 to TRBJ2-7; possibly TRBD1 or TRBD2 for D (6 bases each). CDR3 length: 14 amino acids. Looked up from germline, CDR1 is DFQATT and CDR2 is SNEGSKA (reference sequence). Trimming shortened V by 1 base and J by 4 bases, and 14 bases separated the two germline ends. The CDR3 region is CSARGARGLYEQYF. CDR3 in DNA: TGCAGTGCTAGAGGTGCCAGGGGACTTTACGAGCAGTACTTC.

This chain joins TRBV11-2 and TRBJ2-3; TRBD2 agrees at 11 bases. CDR1 and CDR2 (germline): SGHAT, FQNNGV. The CDR3 length is 15 residues. J lost 1 base, V lost 5 bases, and 2 bases had no gene match. The CDR3 spells CASSKTSGGTDTQYF. CDR3 nucleotides: TGTGCCAGCAGCAAGACTAGCGGGGGCACAGATACGCAGTATTTT.

Notes on this clonotype: An end of the junction does not agree with germline; a read error may underlie this. V gene TRBV7-9 combines with J gene TRBJ2-5; the match to TRBD2 covers 15 bases. This CDR3 has 14 residues. Germline CDR1 is SEHNR and CDR2 is FQNEAQ (reference sequence). CDR3 DNA: TGTGCCAGCAGCTCAGGACTAGCGGGGGGGCGACGGGACTTC. This translates into CASSSGLAGGRRDF.

This clonotype was counted ten times or more. This chain connects TRBV12-3 or TRBV12-4 to TRBJ1-1, with D unresolved. This CDR3 spans 15 amino acids. The V end lost 3 bases, the J end lost 0 bases, and 11 bases lay between the germline ends. The DNA for the CDR3 is TGTGCCAGCAGTTTTAGGGCGGAAATGAACACTGAAGCTTTCTTT. It codes for CASSFRAEMNTEAFF.

This clonotype was observed at least ten times. Written as DNA, the CDR3 is TGTGCCAGCAGCTTAGCGCCTAGCGGGGAACTCTACAATGAGCAGTTCTTC. It specifies CASSLAPSGELYNEQFF. V gene TRBV11-1 combines with J gene TRBJ2-1, with 9 bases matching TRBD2. CDR1 and CDR2 (germline): SGHAT, FQDESV (reference sequence). Losses at the gene ends were 0 bases for V and 3 bases for J; bases not matched to a gene: 6. The length of the CDR3 is 17 residues. Together with reference TRBV11-1 and TRBJ2-1, the CDR3 gives the full variable domain: EAEVAQSPRYKITEKSQAVAFWCDPISGHATLYWYRQILGQGPELLVQFQDESVVDDSQLPKDRFSAERLKGVDSTLKIQPAELGDSAMYLCASSLAPSGELYNEQFFGPGTRLTVL.

This clonotype ranks as medium-sized. V and J are TRBV24-1 and TRBJ2-3; 7 bases agree with TRBD1. CDR1 KGHDR and CDR2 SFDVKD come from the germline V gene. The V segment lost 3 bases and the J segment 1 base; nucleotides outside the gene matches: 3. This CDR3 region has 15 residues. The CDR3 spells CATSDRDSRTDTQYF. As DNA, the CDR3 is TGTGCCACCAGTGATCGGGACAGCCGCACAGATACGCAGTATTTT.

This clonotype was observed at least ten times. The CDR3 sequence is CASSQDSGVLYGYTF. CDR3 sequence (DNA): TGCGCCAGCAGCCAAGATTCAGGGGTACTCTATGGCTACACCTTC. The chain combines TRBV4-3 with TRBJ1-2, with a tentative D call TRBD1 (6 bases). CDR3 length: 15 amino acids. The germline V and J ends were trimmed by 0 bases and 4 bases, with 12 bases remaining between them. In germline, CDR1 is LGHNA, CDR2 YSLEER.

A few counts support this clonotype. The V call is TRBV7-9, the J call TRBJ2-5, with D hard to call. Germline V CDR1 and CDR2: SEHNR, FQNEAQ (reference sequence). This CDR3 is 12 amino acids long. With 5 bases removed from V and 1 base from J, the gap between germline ends came to 5 bases. CDR3 sequence (DNA): TGTGCCAGCAGCCACAGCCAAGAGACCCAGTACTTC. Amino acids: CASSHSQETQYF.

The CDR3 bases are TGTGCCAGCAGCCAAGCTGTTGGGACGGATGAAAAACTGTTTTTT. This encodes CASSQAVGTDEKLFF. The chain couples TRBV3-1 to TRBJ1-4; maybe TRBD1 (5 bases). The CDR3 extends over 15 amino acids. Germline V gives CDR1 LGHDT, CDR2 YNNKEL (reference sequence). V was cut by 1 base and J by 6 bases, with 12 bases left in between.

The V call is TRBV12-2, the J call TRBJ2-5; the D call TRBD2 from the table was never checked on the DNA. TRBV12-2 is assigned pseudogene status. CDR3 length: 13 residues. The CDR3 here is CASRLELAETQYF. The CDR3 nucleotides are TGTGCAAGTCGCTTAGAACTAGCGGAGACCCAGTACTTC.

This clonotype was recorded a few times. V is TRBV10-2 and J is TRBJ1-1; the D gene is possibly TRBD1 (6 bases). Trimming removed 5 bases from V and 4 bases from J, with 8 bases in between. This CDR3 is built from 12 residues. Germline CDR1 and CDR2: WSHSY and SAAADI. The DNA for the CDR3 is TGCGCCAGCAGTCGAGGGGGCACTGAAGCTTTCTTT. It encodes CASSRGGTEAFF.

This clonotype was recorded at least ten times. The rearrangement links TRBV29-1 to TRBJ2-4; 9 bases match TRBD2. Germline CDR1 reads SQVTM; CDR2 reads ANQGSEA. Unmatched junction bases numbered 9, after V lost 6 bases and J lost 9 bases. This CDR3 region has 13 residues. The CDR3 region has the DNA TGCAGCGTCGACCTGACTAGCGGCGGCATTCAGTACTTC. It encodes CSVDLTSGGIQYF.

The chain joins TRBV5-1 to TRBJ2-3; D may correspond to TRBD1 or TRBD2 (5 bases each). Germline V gene sequence: CDR1 SGHRS, CDR2 YFSETQ. V dropped 4 bases and J dropped 2 bases, with 14 bases sitting between them. The CDR3 consists of 15 residues. The CDR3 bases are TGCGCCAGCAGCCCCGGGACCCTCTACACAGATACGCAGTATTTT. Protein product: CASSPGTLYTDTQYF.

The V call is TRBV9, the J call TRBJ2-3, with D perhaps matching TRBD1 (6 bases). This CDR3 has 15 residues. V dropped 4 bases and J dropped 4 bases, with 16 bases sitting between them. Germline-derived CDR1 and CDR2 are SGDLS and YYNGEE. The CDR3: CASSPAAGAPDTQYF. CDR3 sequence (DNA): TGTGCCAGCAGCCCGGCGGCAGGGGCCCCAGATACGCAGTATTTT. Drawing the rest from reference TRBV9 and TRBJ2-3, the complete variable domain is DSGVTQTPKHLITATGQRVTLRCSPRSGDLSVYWYQQSLDQGLQFLIQYYNGEERAKGNILERFSAQQFPDLHSELNLSSLELGDSALYFCASSPAAGAPDTQYFGPGTRLTVL.

The chain uses TRBV12-3 or TRBV12-4 and TRBJ2-1; perhaps TRBD1 as D (6 bases). The V end lost 6 bases, the J end lost 8 bases, and 20 bases lay between the germline ends. This CDR3 has 15 amino acids. The CDR3 region is CASREPGHPFYEQFF. CDR3 in DNA: TGTGCCAGCAGAGAGCCGGGACACCCTTTCTATGAGCAGTTCTTC.

Ten or more counts support this clonotype. The CDR3: CSARMDRPSTDTQYF. CDR3 nucleotide sequence: TGCAGTGCTAGGATGGACAGACCTTCCACAGATACGCAGTATTTT. V and J are TRBV20-1 and TRBJ2-3; a possible D gene is TRBD1 (6 bases). Trimming cost V 3 bases and J 2 bases, with 15 bases left between them. Germline lookup yields CDR1 DFQATT and CDR2 SNEGSKA (reference sequence). CDR3 length: 15 amino acids.

Ten or more counts support this clonotype. The V and J genes are TRBV18 and TRBJ1-5; D is possibly TRBD1 (6 bases). CDR3 length: 17 residues. CDR1 and CDR2 from the germline V gene are KGHSH and LQKENI. Trimming cost V 3 bases and J 4 bases, with 19 bases left between them. The CDR3 bases are TGTGCCAGCTCACCCCCTTCCGGGACAACCGGAAATCAGCCCCAGCATTTT. As protein: CASSPPSGTTGNQPQHF.

V and J are TRBV10-3 and TRBJ1-2; D remains ambiguous. The CDR3 spans 15 residues. V was shortened by 6 bases and J by 6 bases, with 20 bases between the two germline ends. From germline, CDR1 is ENHRY and CDR2 SYGVKD. The CDR3 nucleotides read TGTGCCATCAGAGGGCTCACATGGGAAATGGATGGCTACACCTTC. It codes for CAIRGLTWEMDGYTF.